What follows are 18 T cell receptor beta chains derived from one specimen sequenced in a study of T cells in Graves' hyperthyroidism and ophthalmopathy. There were TCR beta CDR3 regions amplified from RNA transcripts. Researchers ran a first-round RT-PCR on the TCR CDR3 using the HTBI primer set. TCRdb analysed the multiplex PCR reads with MiXCR anew, one entry per CDR3 protein. The data contain about 320,000 distinct CDR3 sequences, roughly 15% of them singletons. The sample was blood. Source of these receptors: a man aged 25-40 years with Graves' hyperthyroidism.

This clonotype showed up many times. In nucleotides, the CDR3 is TGTGCCAGCAGTCCCACAGGGGGCTCTGGCTACACCTTC. Its protein is CASSPTGGSGYTF. The gene calls are TRBV12-3 or TRBV12-4 and TRBJ1-2, with TRBD1 matching over 9 bases. The CDR3 consists of 13 residues. The ends lost 5 bases at V and 7 bases at J; junction bases unmatched: 5.

The sample holds many counts of this clonotype. The genes are TRBV29-1 and TRBJ1-2, with D perhaps TRBD1 (6 bases). V gave up 3 bases and J gave up 4 bases, with 15 bases separating them. CDR1 and CDR2 (germline): SQVTM, ANQGSEA. This CDR3 region has 14 residues. This CDR3 reads CSVDQPTGSYGYTF. CDR3 DNA sequence: TGCAGCGTTGACCAACCGACAGGCTCCTATGGCTACACCTTC.

The chain joins TRBV20-1 to TRBJ2-1; D not certain. The CDR3 totals 13 residues. Trimming shortened V by 5 bases and J by 5 bases, and 13 bases separated the two germline ends. Germline V gives CDR1 DFQATT, CDR2 SNEGSKA (reference sequence). The CDR3 coding sequence is TGCAGTGCTCAGACCCCTTTTCACAATGAGCAGTTCTTC. Protein product: CSAQTPFHNEQFF.

This clonotype was seen at least ten times. The chain is built from TRBV5-1 and TRBJ1-6; D remains unclear. V lost 0 bases and J lost 9, with 7 bases in between. Germline CDR1 and CDR2: SGHRS and YFSETQ. This CDR3 spans 13 amino acids. CDR3 in DNA: TGCGCCAGCAGCTTGGAAGGGTTTTCACCCCTCCACTTT. The encoded protein is CASSLEGFSPLHF.

The chain is built from TRBV7-9 and TRBJ2-2; D gene unclear. With 5 bases removed from V and 4 bases from J, the gap between germline ends came to 5 bases. The CDR3 has 12 residues. Germline V lookup: CDR1 SEHNR, CDR2 FQNEAQ (reference sequence). The CDR3 DNA sequence: TGTGCCAGCAGCGTCGTCACCGGGGAGCTGTTTTTT. Translating gives CASSVVTGELFF.

V usage is TRBV29-1 and J usage is TRBJ2-3; D gene uncertain. With 2 bases removed from V and 3 bases from J, the gap between germline ends came to 12 bases. The CDR3 contains 14 residues. Looked up from germline, CDR1 is SQVTM and CDR2 is ANQGSEA. The CDR3: CSVETPGLTDTQYF. Written as DNA, the CDR3 is TGCAGCGTTGAAACCCCTGGGTTGACAGATACGCAGTATTTT.

This clonotype came up a few times. The chain links TRBV11-3 to TRBJ2-7, with 8 bases lining up with TRBD1. V lost 1 base and J lost 7; bases outside the gene matches: 6. The CDR3 has 14 amino acids. CDR1 is SGHNT and CDR2 is YENEEA in the germline V gene. In DNA, the CDR3 is TGTGCCAGCAGCTTAGGGCAGGGGGCAGAGGAGCAGTACTTC. This translates into CASSLGQGAEEQYF.

In the case of this clonotype: At one end, the junction sequence differs from germline, possibly due to a read error. This chain uses TRBV20-1 with TRBJ2-7; TRBD1 aligns across 7 bases. CDR3 length: 15 amino acids. The germline V gene has CDR1 DFQATT and CDR2 SNEGSKA (reference sequence). The CDR3 sequence: CSASQTGTASYGQYF. As DNA, the CDR3 is TGCAGTGCTAGCCAGACCGGGACAGCATCCTACGGGCAGTACTTC.

This clonotype was detected ten times or more. The V gene is TRBV2, the J gene TRBJ1-3; 7 bases are shared with TRBD1. V was clipped by 6 bases and J by 11 bases; unmatched bases: 19. The CDR3 sequence is 16 residues long. Germline V gene lookup returns CDR1 SNHLY and CDR2 FYNNEI. CDR3 protein: CASSYTGTDGSSSIYF. DNA for the CDR3: TGTGCCAGCAGCTACACAGGGACAGACGGGTCCAGTTCCATATATTTT.

This clonotype was seen repeatedly, ten times or more. V is TRBV28 and J is TRBJ1-4; D not certain. The V gene lost 6 bases and the J gene lost 5 bases, with 7 bases spanning the gap. Germline V CDR1 and CDR2: MDHEN, SYDVKM. The CDR3 has 12 residues. CDR3 sequence reads: CASSTLNEKLFF. The CDR3 coding sequence is TGTGCCAGCAGCACGTTAAATGAAAAACTGTTTTTT.

This clonotype occurred a few times. The chain couples TRBV19 to TRBJ2-6, with D possibly being TRBD1 (6 bases). Looked up from germline, CDR1 is LNHDA and CDR2 is SQIVND (reference sequence). CDR3 length: 19 residues. V lost 9 bases and J 0 bases, leaving 24 bases between the germline ends. The CDR3 nucleotides are TGTGCCAGCGTGTTCGCAGGGAATCGACAGGTCTCTGGGGCCAACGTCCTGACTTTC. Protein sequence: CASVFAGNRQVSGANVLTF. Using reference TRBV19 and TRBJ2-6 for the parts outside the CDR3, the full variable domain is DGGITQSPKYLFRKEGQNVTLSCEQNLNHDAMYWYRQDPGQGLRLIYYSQIVNDFQKGDIAEGYSVSREKKESFPLTVTSAQKNPTAFYLCASVFAGNRQVSGANVLTFGAGSRLTVL.

The V and J genes are TRBV20-1 and TRBJ1-5, with D hard to call. V dropped 3 bases and J dropped 3 bases, with 9 bases sitting between them. The CDR3 has 13 residues. CDR1 and CDR2 from the germline V gene are DFQATT and SNEGSKA (reference sequence). As DNA, the CDR3 is TGCAGTGCTAGCCCAACACCCAATCAGCCCCAGCATTTT. Amino acids: CSASPTPNQPQHF.

The CDR3 here is CASSYPGIRPRGGGRKGTEAFF. CDR3 coding DNA: TGTGCCAGCAGTTACCCTGGCATTAGACCGAGGGGGGGGGGTCGAAAAGGGACTGAAGCTTTCTTT. V usage is TRBV6-9 and J usage is TRBJ1-1; tentative D call: TRBD1 (6 bases). Germline CDR1 reads MNHGY; CDR2 reads SVAAGI. The CDR3 sequence is 22 residues long. Trimming shortened V by 3 bases and J by 5 bases, and 37 bases separated the two germline ends.

This clonotype was seen repeatedly, ten times or more. The rearrangement links TRBV7-9 to TRBJ2-1; TRBD2 matches 7 bases. The ends lost 3 bases at V and 7 bases at J; junction bases unmatched: 6. CDR1 is SEHNR and CDR2 is FQNEAQ in the germline V gene (reference sequence). The CDR3 is 14 amino acids. The chain's CDR3 is CASSFLGGRNEQFF. The CDR3 DNA sequence: TGTGCCAGCAGCTTTCTGGGGGGGAGGAATGAGCAGTTCTTC.

V usage is TRBV5-1 and J usage is TRBJ1-2; 11 bases fit TRBD1. CDR3 size: 16 residues. The ends lost 4 bases at V and 5 bases at J; junction bases unmatched: 10. Germline V lookup: CDR1 SGHRS, CDR2 YFSETQ. CDR3 amino acids: CASSITGQGAVYGYTF. The CDR3 bases are TGCGCCAGCAGCATTACCGGACAGGGGGCCGTTTATGGCTACACCTTC. Variable domain in full (rest from reference TRBV5-1 and TRBJ1-2): KAGVTQTPRYLIKTRGQQVTLSCSPISGHRSVSWYQQTPGQGLQFLFEYFSETQRNKGNFPGRFSGRQFSNSRSEMNVSTLELGDSALYLCASSITGQGAVYGYTFGSGTRLTVV.

Details on this clonotype: A much larger clonotype is one base distant, so this may be a read error. The chain is built from TRBV18 and TRBJ2-7; 8 bases map to TRBD1. CDR3 length: 14 residues. Germline V gives CDR1 KGHSH, CDR2 LQKENI. Trimming at V came to 4 bases and at J to 7 bases, leaving 9 bases not matched to a gene. The CDR3 loop reads CASSLGQGRREQYF. The CDR3 DNA reads as TGTGCCAGCTCACTCGGACAGGGAAGGCGGGAGCAGTACTTC.

A word on this clonotype: A read error may produce the germline difference seen at one junction end. V usage is TRBV30 and J usage is TRBJ2-7; D is unclear. Germline CDR1 reads GTSNPN; CDR2 reads SVGIG (reference sequence). This CDR3 region has 15 residues. In DNA form, the CDR3 reads TGTGCCTGGAGTCCCCCAGCCTATTCAGGATACGGGCAGTACTTC. Protein product: CAWSPPAYSGYGQYF.

A word on this clonotype: This may come from a read error, since a much larger clone is one base off. The chain employs TRBV20-1 and TRBJ1-1; 9 bases agree with TRBD1. The length of the CDR3 is 15 residues. The trim removed 2 bases at V and 5 bases at J, leaving 9 bases unmatched. Looked up from germline, CDR1 is DFQATT and CDR2 is SNEGSKA (reference sequence). The CDR3 DNA sequence: TGCAGTGCTAGACCAGGGGGACAGGGCTATACTGAAGCTTTCTTT. It yields the protein CSARPGGQGYTEAFF.